A selection of T cell receptor beta chains follows, all from one sample in a study of T cell responses to AZD1222 COVID-19 vaccine. Sequenced by immunoSEQ multiplex PCR; TCRdb stores in-frame clones only, minus some. The sample shows just under 100,000 clones, about 88% of them seen only once. Sequenced material: peripheral blood, taken on day 0 of AZD1222 vaccination. These receptors all stem from an adult in good health. Both conserved end residues are part of each CDR3.

>TRBJ1-1|TRBV9
CASSRRGFTEAFF
>TRBJ1-2|TRBV11-2
CASSSTIAYGYTF
>TRBJ2-1|TRBV15
CATSRGRGESSGNEQFF
>TRBJ2-7|TRBV12-3/TRBV12-4
CASSLLAGDEQYF
>TRBJ2-7|TRBV5-1
CASSAGTSEYEQYF
>TRBJ1-6|TRBV2
CAIDDRGRNNSPLHF
>TRBJ2-2|TRBV29-1
CSVEQAPNTGELFF
>TRBJ2-3|TRBV5-4
CASSLDGGRTDTQYF
>TRBJ1-1|TRBV7-2
CASSKMGQQNTEAFF
>TRBJ1-4|TRBV28
CASSIPGGEKLFF
>TRBJ2-1|TRBV10-1
CASSEVSGNEQFF
>TRBJ2-2|TRBV11-3
CASSPYTGGSYTGELFF
>TRBJ1-6|TRBV11-3
CASSLINSPLHF
>TRBJ1-6|TRBV5-5
CASQWGGEYNSPLHF
>TRBJ2-1|TRBV12-3/TRBV12-4
CAVRAWNNEQFF
>TRBJ1-2|TRBV7-8
CASSLEVSPLRLTF
>TRBJ1-3|TRBV7-2
CASSQTATGNTIYF
>TRBJ1-2|TRBV5-6
CASSVGQTGFFYGYTF
>TRBJ1-6|TRBV3-1/TRBV3-2
CASSRLPGDSYNSPLHF
>TRBJ1-4|TRBV25-1
CASSEYFLRQGDEKLFF
>TRBJ1-5|TRBV10-3
CAISPGQGSNQPQHF
>TRBJ1-4|TRBV18
CASSREGAGEKLFF
>TRBJ1-1|TRBV5-5
CASSFTGNTEAFF
>TRBJ1-6|TRBV7-3
CASSLRGRENSPLHF
>TRBJ2-1|TRBV11-3
CASSLVWQGANNEQFF
>TRBJ1-3|TRBV5-1
CASSLAPGTLSGNTIYF
>TRBJ2-6|TRBV7-8
CASSQRQGRGYGANVLTF
>TRBJ2-5|TRBV7-9
CASSSGASGPQETQYF
>TRBJ1-2|TRBV10-2
CASSLMDRDLNGYTF
>TRBJ1-2|TRBV27
CASSPSGTVYGYTF
>TRBJ2-2|TRBV19
CASHTGGSDTGELFF
>TRBJ1-2|TRBV6-6
CASSYSGTYGYTF
>TRBJ1-4|TRBV30
CAWGGGSPNEKLFF
>TRBJ2-7|TRBV18
CASSPSSYEQYF
>TRBJ1-1|TRBV3-1/TRBV3-2
CASSPRTGGPNTEAFF
>TRBJ1-1|TRBV6-2/TRBV6-3
CASSYGQGMNTEAFF
>TRBJ2-5|TRBV15
CATSRDGAGRETQYF
>TRBJ1-1|TRBV2
CASSWSASEAFF
>TRBJ1-2|TRBV3-1/TRBV3-2
CASSPPGGEEGGYGYTF
>TRBJ1-5|TRBV28
CASSSSSQPQHF
>TRBJ1-1|TRBV19
CASSIGDRGEFF
>TRBJ2-3|TRBV25-1
CASSSSTDTQYF
>TRBJ1-3|TRBV19
CASSLSSGNTIYF
>TRBJ1-1|TRBV15
CATSRDFSRLNTEAFF
>TRBJ1-1|TRBV2
CASSLLGGMNTEAFF
>TRBJ2-7|TRBV24-1
CATSDFRRTGPSYEQYF
>TRBJ1-1|TRBV6-5
CASRTSWSTEAFF
>TRBJ2-7|TRBV30
CAWSPRGLSHEQYF
>TRBJ2-1|TRBV12-5
CASGSLGSQPYNEQFF
>TRBJ1-2|TRBV11-3
CASSPRPSRGDYGYTF
>TRBJ1-4|TRBV27
CASSFPGAGEKLFF
>TRBJ1-5|TRBV6-6
CASSFPRSNQPQHF
>TRBJ1-3|TRBV7-2
CASSQSGTSGNTIYF
>TRBJ1-2|TRBV7-9
CASSPAGLGQHGGGYTF
>TRBJ2-5|TRBV7-9
CASSVTGGAETQYF
>TRBJ2-3|TRBV9
CASSVRTDTDTQYF
>TRBJ2-1|TRBV7-8
CASSLDRGSYNEQFF
>TRBJ2-2|TRBV11-3
CASSLPGLAGGRNTGELFF
>TRBJ1-1|TRBV12-3/TRBV12-4
CASSFIPNTEAFF